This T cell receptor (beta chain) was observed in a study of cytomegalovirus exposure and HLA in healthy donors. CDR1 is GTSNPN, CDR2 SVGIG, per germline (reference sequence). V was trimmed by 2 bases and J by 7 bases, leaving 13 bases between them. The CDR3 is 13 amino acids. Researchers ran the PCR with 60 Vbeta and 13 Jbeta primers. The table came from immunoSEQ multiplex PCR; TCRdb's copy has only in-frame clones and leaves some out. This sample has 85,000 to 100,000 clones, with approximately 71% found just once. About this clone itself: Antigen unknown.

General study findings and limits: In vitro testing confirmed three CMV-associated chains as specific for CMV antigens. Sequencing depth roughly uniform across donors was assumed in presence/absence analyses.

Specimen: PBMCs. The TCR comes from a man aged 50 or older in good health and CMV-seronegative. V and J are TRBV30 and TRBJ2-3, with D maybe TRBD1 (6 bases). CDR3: CAWSIQGENTQYF. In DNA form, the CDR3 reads TGTGCCTGGAGTATACAGGGCGAGAATACGCAGTATTTT.